Here is one T cell receptor beta chain with its context. Its matching antigen is unknown. Some clones are missing from TCRdb's copy, which holds only in-frame ones; the method was immunoSEQ multiplex PCR. The sample yields roughly 32,000 clones, about 81% seen once. V was shortened by 2 bases and J by 6 bases, with 11 bases between the two germline ends. Germline CDR1 is SGHVS and CDR2 is FQNEAQ. The CDR3 is 14 residues long. This sample is part of a study of radiotherapy plus CTLA-4 blockade in lung cancer. Broader study findings: In blood, TCR clones derived from the tumor expanded after radiotherapy plus ipilimumab.

Sequenced here: peripheral blood, sampled from a patient treated with radiotherapy plus ipilimumab. This sequence joins TRBV7-8 and TRBJ2-1; D might be TRBD2 (6 bases). The sequence derives from a human donor with non-small cell lung cancer that progressed on radiotherapy plus ipilimumab. The CDR3 bases are TGTGCCAGCAGCTTATCATGGACTATCAATGAGCAGTTCTTC. Amino acids: CASSLSWTINEQFF.